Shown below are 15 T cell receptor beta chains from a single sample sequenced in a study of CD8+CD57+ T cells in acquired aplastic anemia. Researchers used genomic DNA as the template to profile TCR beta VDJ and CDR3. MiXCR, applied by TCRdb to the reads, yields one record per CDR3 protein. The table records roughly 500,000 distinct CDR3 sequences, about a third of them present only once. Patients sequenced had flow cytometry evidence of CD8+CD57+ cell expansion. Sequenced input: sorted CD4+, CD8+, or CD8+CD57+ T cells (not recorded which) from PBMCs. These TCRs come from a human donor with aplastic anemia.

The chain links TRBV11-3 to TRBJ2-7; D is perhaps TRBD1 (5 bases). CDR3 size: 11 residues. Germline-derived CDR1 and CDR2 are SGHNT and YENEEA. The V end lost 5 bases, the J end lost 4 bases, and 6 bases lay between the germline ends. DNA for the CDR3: TGTGCCAGCAGCGACAGTTACGAGCAGTACGTC. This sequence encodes CASSDSYEQYV.

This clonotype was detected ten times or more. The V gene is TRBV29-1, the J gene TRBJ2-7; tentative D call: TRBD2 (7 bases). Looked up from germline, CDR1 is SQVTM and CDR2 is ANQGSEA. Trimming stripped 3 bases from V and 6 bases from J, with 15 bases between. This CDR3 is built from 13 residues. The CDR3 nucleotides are TGCAGCGTTGATAAAGGGGCGGGGGCCGAGCAGTACTTC. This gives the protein CSVDKGAGAEQYF.

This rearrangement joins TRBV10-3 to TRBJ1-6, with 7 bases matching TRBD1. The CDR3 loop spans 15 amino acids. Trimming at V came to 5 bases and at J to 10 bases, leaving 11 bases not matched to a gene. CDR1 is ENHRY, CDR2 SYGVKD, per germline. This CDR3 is CAISSDREGRSPLHF. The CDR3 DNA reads TGTGCCATCAGTAGTGACAGGGAGGGACGGTCACCCCTCCACTTT.

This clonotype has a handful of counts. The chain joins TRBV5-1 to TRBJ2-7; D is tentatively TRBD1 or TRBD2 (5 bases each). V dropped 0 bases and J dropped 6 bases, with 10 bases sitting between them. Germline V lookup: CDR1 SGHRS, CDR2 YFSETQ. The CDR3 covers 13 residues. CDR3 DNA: TGCGCCAGCAGCTTGGGTGGGGGACGCGAGCAGTACTTC. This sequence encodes CASSLGGGREQYF.

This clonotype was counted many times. The CDR3 nucleotides read TGTGCCAGCAGCCTAGAGGGGCAGGGACGATCACCCCTCCACTTT. It is translated as CASSLEGQGRSPLHF. The chain joins TRBV7-9 to TRBJ1-6; tentatively, D is TRBD1 (5 bases). V was cut by 5 bases and J by 10 bases, with 18 bases left in between. The CDR3 has 15 amino acids. Germline CDR1 and CDR2: SEHNR and FQNEAQ (reference sequence).

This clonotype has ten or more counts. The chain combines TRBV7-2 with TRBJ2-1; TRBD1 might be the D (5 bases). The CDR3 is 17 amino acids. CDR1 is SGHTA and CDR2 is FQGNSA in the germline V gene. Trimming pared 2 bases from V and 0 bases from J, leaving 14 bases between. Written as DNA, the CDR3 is TGTGCCAGCAGCTTATTAGGGGTGTCCAACTCCTACAATGAGCAGTTCTTC. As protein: CASSLLGVSNSYNEQFF.

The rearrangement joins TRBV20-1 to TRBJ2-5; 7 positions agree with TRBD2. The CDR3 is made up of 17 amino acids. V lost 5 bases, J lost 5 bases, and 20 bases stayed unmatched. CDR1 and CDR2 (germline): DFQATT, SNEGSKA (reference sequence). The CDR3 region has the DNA TGCAGTGCTGATTACGCGGAAGGGGAGGGCCCTCGGGAGACCCAGTACTTC. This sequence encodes CSADYAEGEGPRETQYF.

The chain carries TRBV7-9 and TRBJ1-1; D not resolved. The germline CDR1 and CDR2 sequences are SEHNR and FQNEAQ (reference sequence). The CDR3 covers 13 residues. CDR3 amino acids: CARSRGLNTEAFF. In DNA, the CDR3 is TGTGCTCGCAGCAGAGGTTTGAACACTGAAGCTTTCTTT.

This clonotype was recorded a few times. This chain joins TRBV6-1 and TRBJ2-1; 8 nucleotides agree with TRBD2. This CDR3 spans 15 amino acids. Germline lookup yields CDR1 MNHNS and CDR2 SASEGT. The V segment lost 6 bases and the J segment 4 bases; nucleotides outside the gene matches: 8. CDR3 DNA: TGTGCCAGCAGAGGTACTAGCGGTCCTTACAATGAGCAGTTCTTC. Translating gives CASRGTSGPYNEQFF.

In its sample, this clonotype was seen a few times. CDR3: CAGDNLRETQYF. The CDR3 region has the DNA TGTGCCGGTGACAACCTGAGGGAGACCCAGTACTTC. This chain uses TRBV30 with TRBJ2-5; D call uncertain. CDR3 size: 12 residues. With 8 bases removed from V and 5 bases from J, the gap between germline ends came to 15 bases. The V gene's germline CDR1 is GTSNPN and CDR2 SVGIG (reference sequence).

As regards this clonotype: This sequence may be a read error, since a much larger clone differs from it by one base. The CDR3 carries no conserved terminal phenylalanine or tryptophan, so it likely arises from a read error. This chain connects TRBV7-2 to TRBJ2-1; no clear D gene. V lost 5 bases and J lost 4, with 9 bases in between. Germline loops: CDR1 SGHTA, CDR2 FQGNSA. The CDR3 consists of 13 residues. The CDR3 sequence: CASSVGQYNEQFS. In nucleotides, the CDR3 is TGTGCCAGCAGCGTAGGGCAGTACAATGAGCAGTTCTCC.

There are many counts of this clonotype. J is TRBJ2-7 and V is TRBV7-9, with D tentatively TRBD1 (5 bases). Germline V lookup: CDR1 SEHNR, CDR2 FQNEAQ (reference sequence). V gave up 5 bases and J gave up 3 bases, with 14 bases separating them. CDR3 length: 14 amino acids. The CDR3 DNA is TGTGCCAGCAGCGATAATGGACAACTCTACGAGCAGTACTTC. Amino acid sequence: CASSDNGQLYEQYF. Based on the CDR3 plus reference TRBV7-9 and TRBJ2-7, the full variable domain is DTGVSQNPRHKITKRGQNVTFRCDPISEHNRLYWYRQTLGQGPEFLTYFQNEAQLEKSRLLSDRFSAERPKGSFSTLEIQRTEQGDSAMYLCASSDNGQLYEQYFGPGTRLTVT.

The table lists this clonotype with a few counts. The CDR3 reads CASKTGTVRRTQYF. In DNA form, the CDR3 reads TGTGCCAGCAAAACCGGGACCGTCCGGAGGACCCAGTACTTC. The genes are TRBV10-3 and TRBJ2-5, with D perhaps given as TRBD1 or TRBD2 (5 bases each). V lost 10 bases and J 7 bases, leaving 22 bases between the germline ends. The CDR3 consists of 14 residues. The germline V gene encodes CDR1 ENHRY and CDR2 SYGVKD.

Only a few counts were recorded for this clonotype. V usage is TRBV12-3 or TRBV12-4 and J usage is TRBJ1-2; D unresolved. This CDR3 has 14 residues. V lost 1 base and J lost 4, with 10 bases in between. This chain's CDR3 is CASSLGRRGYGYTF. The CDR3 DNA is TGTGCCAGCAGTTTAGGGCGAAGAGGCTATGGCTACACCTTC.

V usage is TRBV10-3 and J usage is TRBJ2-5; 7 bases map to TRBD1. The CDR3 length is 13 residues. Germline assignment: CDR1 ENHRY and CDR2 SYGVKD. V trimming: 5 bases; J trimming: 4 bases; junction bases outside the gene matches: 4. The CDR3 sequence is CAISKRQGETQYF. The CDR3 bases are TGTGCCATCAGTAAACGACAGGGAGAGACCCAGTACTTC.